This entry describes one TCR beta chain. The CDR3 contains 12 residues. V shed 6 bases and J shed 6 bases, with 9 bases lying between them. This sample is drawn from a study of response to subunit inactivated influenza vaccine. MiXCR, applied by TCRdb to the RT-PCR reads, yields one record per CDR3 protein. The table has hundreds of thousands of distinct CDR3 sequences, 25% seen once. This clonotype originated in a man aged 45-60 years who received an inactivated influenza vaccine. This material consisted of CD4+ T cells sorted from PBMCs, taken approximately 5 days after vaccination. The chain joins TRBV12-3 or TRBV12-4 to TRBJ2-4; D gene uncertain. CDR3 in DNA: TGTGCCAGCAGACAAGAGCTAAACATTCAGTACTTC. This encodes CASRQELNIQYF.